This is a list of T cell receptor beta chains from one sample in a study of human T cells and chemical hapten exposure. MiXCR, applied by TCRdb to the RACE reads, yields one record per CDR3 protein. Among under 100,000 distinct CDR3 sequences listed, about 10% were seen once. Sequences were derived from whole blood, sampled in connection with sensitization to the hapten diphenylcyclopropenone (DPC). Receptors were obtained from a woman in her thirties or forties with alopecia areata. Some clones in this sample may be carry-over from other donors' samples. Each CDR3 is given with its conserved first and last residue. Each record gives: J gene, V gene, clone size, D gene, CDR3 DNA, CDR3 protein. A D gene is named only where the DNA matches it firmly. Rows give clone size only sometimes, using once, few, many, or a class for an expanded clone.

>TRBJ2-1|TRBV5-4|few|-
TGTGCCAGCAGCTTGGGGCCCTTCAATGAGCAGTTCTTC
CASSLGPFNEQFF
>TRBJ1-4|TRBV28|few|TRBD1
TGTGCCAGCAGTTCAATAACAGGGGAGGAAAAACTGTTTTTT
CASSSITGEEKLFF
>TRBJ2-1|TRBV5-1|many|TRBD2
TGCGCCAGCAGCTTGGCGGGAGGAGCCTACAATGAGCAGTTCTTC
CASSLAGGAYNEQFF
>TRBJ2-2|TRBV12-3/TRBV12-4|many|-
TGTGCCAGCATCTCAGGCCGGACTGCCGGGGAGCTGTTTTTT
CASISGRTAGELFF
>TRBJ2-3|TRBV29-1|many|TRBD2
TGCAGCGTTGAAGATACCGGGACTAGCGGGGGCACAGATACGCAGTATTTT
CSVEDTGTSGGTDTQYF
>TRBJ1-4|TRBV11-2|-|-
TGTGCCAGCAGCTTAAGTTCGACCCGGACAGCAACTAATGAAAAACTGTTTTTT
CASSLSSTRTATNEKLFF
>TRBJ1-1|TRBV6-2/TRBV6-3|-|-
TGTGCCAGCAGTTACCGGGCAGGTGAAGCTTTCTTT
CASSYRAGEAFF
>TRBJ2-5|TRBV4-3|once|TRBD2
TGCGCCAGCAGCCATGAGCTAAGGACTAGCGGTTTCGACCAAGAGACCCAGTACTTC
CASSHELRTSGFDQETQYF
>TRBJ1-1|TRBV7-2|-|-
TGTGCCAGCAGCGAACTTCAGGGCTTTGACACTGAAGCTTTCTTT
CASSELQGFDTEAFF
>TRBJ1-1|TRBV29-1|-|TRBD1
TGCAGCGTTGAATGGCCCATCGCCGGGACAGGTAACGGAGAGGCTTTCTTT
CSVEWPIAGTGNGEAFF
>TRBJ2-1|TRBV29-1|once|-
TGCAGCGTTGAAGACCCCGGGGACAATGAGCAGTTCTTC
CSVEDPGDNEQFF
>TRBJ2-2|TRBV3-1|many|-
TGTGCCAGCAGGCGCGAGACCCTAGCGATGTCCGGGGAGCTGTTTTTT
CASRRETLAMSGELFF
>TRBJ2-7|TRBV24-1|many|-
TGTGCCAACCAGAGGAGGTCCGAGCAGTACTTC
CANQRRSEQYF
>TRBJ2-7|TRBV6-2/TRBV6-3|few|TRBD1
TGTGCCAGCAGGGGGACAGGGAGAACCTACGAGCAGTACTTC
CASRGTGRTYEQYF
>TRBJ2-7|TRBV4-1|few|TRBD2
TGCGCCAGCAGCCAAGAAACGGACGGGAGGACCTACGAGCAGTACTTC
CASSQETDGRTYEQYF
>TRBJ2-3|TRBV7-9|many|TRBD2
TGTGCCAGCAGCGTCGTGACTAGCGGGGGGGCGGATACGCAGTATTTT
CASSVVTSGGADTQYF
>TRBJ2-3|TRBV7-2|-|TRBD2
TGTGCCAGCAGCCCCGGACTAGCGGGAGTACAGAATACGCAGTATTTT
CASSPGLAGVQNTQYF
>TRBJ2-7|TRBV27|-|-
TGTGCCAGCAGTTCGCCGGCAGGGGTGGCTCCCTACGAGCAGTACTTC
CASSSPAGVAPYEQYF